These 8 T cell receptor beta chains were sequenced from one sample in a study of T-cell reconstitution after alpha-beta-depleted transplantation in children (dated by TCRdb to the mid-2010s). The treatment or condition label of this sample denotes: allogeneic hematopoietic cell transplantation with graft depleted of TCRalphabeta T cells and CD19 B cells. The library was produced with PCR. Sequenced using an Illumina HiSeq 2500. TCR library preparation used molecular barcoding, with unique molecular identifiers applied to normalize quantification of the TCRbeta repertoire. The public reads were reprocessed in TCRdb via fastp at Q25 and MiXCR, keeping in-frame beta chains. Records with the same CDR3 protein are collapsed into one entry carrying the most frequent genes and DNA. The sample table holds 200,000 to 300,000 distinct CDR3 sequences, of which around 7.8% were seen once. The ten largest account for nearly 6.5% of the sample.

The material was PBMCs, mostly from graft donor cells, obtained 180 days after TCRalphabeta/CD19-depleted stem cell transplant. These receptors came from a male patient younger than 18 who had a stem cell transplant for acute lymphoblastic leukemia, so the T cells may come from the graft donor.

This clonotype was counted at least ten times. The chain combines TRBV6-5 with TRBJ2-5; D uncertain. There are 15 residues in the CDR3. Trimming shortened V by 0 bases and J by 0 bases, and 8 bases separated the two germline ends. Germline V gene lookup returns CDR1 MNHEY and CDR2 SVGAGI. The CDR3 loop is CASSYSMANQETQYF. The CDR3 coding sequence is TGTGCCAGCAGTTACTCGATGGCCAACCAAGAGACCCAGTACTTC.

The V call is TRBV18, the J call TRBJ2-7, with 9 bases that match TRBD1. Per the germline V gene, CDR1 is KGHSH and CDR2 is LQKENI. The CDR3 runs to 15 residues. V trimming: 5 bases; J trimming: 2 bases; junction bases outside the gene matches: 7. CDR3 sequence reads: CASSTFRQGAYEQYF. CDR3 nucleotide sequence: TGTGCCAGCTCAACCTTTCGACAGGGGGCCTACGAGCAGTACTTC.

This clonotype was recorded many times. The rearrangement joins TRBV5-1 to TRBJ2-6, with a tentative D call TRBD2 (5 bases). CDR3 length: 15 residues. In germline, CDR1 is SGHRS, CDR2 YFSETQ. Trimming cost V 6 bases and J 0 bases, with 10 bases left between them. CDR3 DNA: TGCGCCAGCAACCCGGGGAGCTCTGGGGCCAACGTCCTGACTTTC. Its protein product is CASNPGSSGANVLTF.

Ten or more counts support this clonotype. The rearrangement uses TRBV29-1 and TRBJ2-3; the D gene is possibly TRBD2 (5 bases). Trimming took 8 bases from V and 6 from J, leaving 12 bases between them. CDR1 is SQVTM, CDR2 ANQGSEA, per germline. The CDR3 has 11 amino acids. This CDR3 reads CSPRREDTQYF. CDR3 nucleotides: TGCAGCCCGAGAAGGGAGGATACGCAGTATTTT.

This clonotype was observed at least ten times. Relative to the germline gene, one junction end is altered; a read error may explain this. J is TRBJ2-1 and V is TRBV7-2, with a tentative D call TRBD2 (5 bases). Germline CDR1 is SGHTA and CDR2 is FQGNSA. This CDR3 is built from 13 residues. The chain's CDR3 is CASSLVSGEPFLF. CDR3 nucleotide sequence: TGTGCCAGCAGCTTAGTTTCCGGGGAGCCCTTCCTCTTC. The full variable domain, in which reference TRBV7-2 and TRBJ2-1 provide the parts outside the CDR3, is GAGVSQSPSNKVTEKGKDVELRCDPISGHTALYWYRQSLGQGLEFLIYFQGNSAPDKSGLPSDRFSAERTGGSVSTLTIQRTQQEDSAVYLCASSLVSGEPFLFGPGTRLTVL.

This clonotype occurred many times. This chain uses TRBV9 with TRBJ2-3; no reliable D call. The CDR3 is made up of 13 amino acids. V lost 0 bases and J 9 bases, leaving 11 bases between the germline ends. The germline gives CDR1 SGDLS, CDR2 YYNGEE. CDR3 DNA: TGTGCCAGCAGCGTAGAAGGGTTCGGGACGCAGTATTTT. It yields the protein CASSVEGFGTQYF.

This clonotype was found many times. The V and J genes are TRBV12-3 or TRBV12-4 and TRBJ1-5; no definite D call. The CDR3 runs to 13 residues. V lost 2 bases and J 3 bases, leaving 5 bases between the germline ends. The CDR3 sequence: CASSLYTNQPQHF. The CDR3 DNA follows: TGTGCCAGCAGTTTATACACCAATCAGCCCCAGCATTTT.

This clonotype was counted at least ten times. J is TRBJ2-4 and V is TRBV7-6; D tentatively fits TRBD1 or TRBD2 (5 bases each). This CDR3 comprises 14 residues. Germline V gene data show CDR1 as SGHVS and CDR2 as FNYEAQ. Trimming removed 1 base from V and 6 bases from J, with 10 bases in between. The chain's CDR3 is CASSLEGGGNIQYF. The CDR3 DNA is TGTGCCAGCAGCTTAGAGGGTGGGGGAAACATTCAGTACTTC.